This paragraph reports one TCR beta chain. What it binds is unknown. This may arise from a read error, as a much more abundant clone is one base away. This entry comes from a study of tumor-infiltrating lymphocytes in primary liver carcinoma. Study at large: Cases comprised patients with primary liver carcinoma who received surgical resection. Tumors measured roughly 4 to 10 cm and were stage T1-T3 N0M0.

Study-wide results and caveats: Reduced overlap was seen in tumor-adjacent and tumor-blood pairs versus tumor region pairs.

Using a constant-region primer together with ProtoScript II reverse transcriptase, TCR beta cDNA was made from approximately 500 ng of total RNA. Modified slightly, ARM-PCR produced TCR beta libraries over three nested multiplex PCR rounds. TCRdb reprocessed the multiplex PCR reads via MiXCR and lists one record per CDR3 protein. The sample carries hundreds of thousands of distinct CDR3 sequences, roughly two thirds recorded once. The authors took blood RNA from unsorted whole blood and also extracted germline DNA. In advance of surgery, roughly 4 milliliters of peripheral blood were collected. The clonotype originates from a man between 40 and 49 years old with primary liver carcinoma and hepatitis B virus infection. The sample was peripheral blood.

The CDR3 is CASNRLGGGTGELFF. CDR3 coding DNA: TGTGCCAGCAACAGACTAGGGGGAGGCACCGGGGAGCTGTTTTTT. The chain uses TRBV12-3 or TRBV12-4 and TRBJ2-2; D is perhaps TRBD1 or TRBD2 (6 bases each). V lost 7 bases, J lost 4 bases, and 16 bases lay in between. The CDR3 runs 15 residues.